This is a list of T cell receptor beta chains from one sample in a study of blood T cell repertoires in COVID-19. Clones were sequenced by immunoSEQ multiplex PCR, and TCRdb holds only the in-frame ones, with some missing. Among about 410,000 clones, about 91% were seen once, and the ten largest hold about 1.4%. Sequencing input: peripheral blood. All receptors come from a woman aged 40 to 55 with COVID-19, enrolled during active disease. Each CDR3 is given with its conserved first and last residue. A D gene is named only where the DNA matches it firmly. Where a row states a size, it is once, few, many or the class of an expanded clone; other rows omit it.

cdr3_length | j_call | d_call | clone_size | v_call | cdr3_aa | cdr3_nt
15 | TRBJ1-2 | TRBD1 | . | TRBV27 | CASSPTGGAGYGYTF | TGTGCCAGCAGTCCTACAGGGGGCGCGGGCTATGGCTACACCTTC
13 | TRBJ2-7 | TRBD1 | . | TRBV9 | CASSVKTGGEQYF | TGTGCCAGCAGCGTCAAGACAGGGGGAGAGCAGTACTTC
16 | TRBJ2-3 | TRBD2 | . | TRBV5-1 | CASSIFSGRAPDTQYF | TGCGCCAGCAGTATCTTTAGCGGGAGGGCCCCAGATACGCAGTATTTT
16 | TRBJ2-2 | TRBD1 | . | TRBV27 | CASSLRDRVQIGELFF | TGTGCCAGCAGTTTACGGGACAGGGTACAAATCGGGGAGCTGTTTTTT
17 | TRBJ1-2 | TRBD1 | . | TRBV27 | CASSLSGQGPLDYGYTF | TGTGCCAGCAGTTTGTCGGGACAGGGCCCATTGGACTATGGCTACACCTTC
12 | TRBJ1-6 | . | . | TRBV6-2/TRBV6-3 | CASSYPPTPLHF | TGTGCCAGCAGTTACCCCCCAACACCCCTCCACTTT
15 | TRBJ2-5 | TRBD2 | . | TRBV3-1/TRBV3-2 | CASSPGLAGAETQYF | TGTGCCAGCAGCCCTGGACTAGCGGGAGCAGAGACCCAGTACTTC
13 | TRBJ1-2 | . | . | TRBV11-2 | CASSSTLPYRSTF | TGTGCCAGCAGCTCAACTCTGCCCTACCGGTCCACCTTC
16 | TRBJ1-5 | TRBD1 | . | TRBV18 | CASSPLPGQVDQPQHF | TGTGCCAGCTCACCACTGCCGGGACAGGTTGATCAGCCCCAGCATTTT
15 | TRBJ2-5 | . | . | TRBV28 | CASSLGGPVMETQYF | TGTGCCAGCAGTTTAGGAGGACCTGTAATGGAGACCCAGTACTTC
17 | TRBJ2-3 | TRBD1 | . | TRBV7-3 | CASSQRTGGLFQDTQYF | TGTGCCAGCAGCCAACGGACAGGGGGCCTTTTCCAAGATACGCAGTATTTT
15 | TRBJ2-7 | TRBD2 | . | TRBV6-5 | CARPTGRVTSYEQYF | TGTGCCAGACCGACTGGGAGGGTAACCTCCTACGAGCAGTACTTC
18 | TRBJ1-1 | TRBD1 | once | TRBV7-2 | CASSIPQDRGGWNTEAFF | TGTGCCAGCAGCATCCCTCAGGACAGGGGTGGTTGGAACACTGAAGCTTTCTTT
16 | TRBJ1-1 | . | . | TRBV5-6 | CASSPLDRRLNTEAFF | TGTGCCAGCAGCCCCTTAGACAGAAGATTGAACACTGAAGCTTTCTTT
17 | TRBJ2-7 | . | . | TRBV12-2 | CASRPPIWAGGGGEQYF | TGTGCAAGTCGCCCCCCGATATGGGCCGGGGGGGGAGGCGAGCAGTACTTC
13 | TRBJ1-4 | . | . | TRBV19 | CASSGVTNEKLFF | TGTGCCAGTAGCGGGGTTACTAATGAAAAACTGTTTTTT
15 | TRBJ1-2 | . | . | TRBV28 | CASSPGDTDGYGYTF | TGTGCCAGCAGTCCAGGGGACACCGACGGCTATGGCTACACCTTC
15 | TRBJ1-5 | . | . | TRBV3-1/TRBV3-2 | CASSQGGRAAQPQHF | TGTGCCAGCAGCCAAGGCGGCAGGGCGGCCCAGCCCCAGCATTTT
15 | TRBJ2-2 | TRBD2 | . | TRBV10-3 | CAISRGLAGAGELFF | TGTGCCATCAGCCGGGGACTAGCGGGGGCCGGGGAGCTGTTTTTT
18 | TRBJ2-4 | TRBD1 | . | TRBV11-2 | CASSLDPPGQGGKNIQYF | TGTGCCAGCAGCTTAGATCCCCCCGGACAGGGGGGCAAAAACATTCAGTACTTC
14 | TRBJ2-5 | TRBD2 | . | TRBV30 | CACLLAGGRETQYF | TGTGCCTGTCTCCTAGCGGGGGGGCGGGAGACCCAGTACTTC
15 | TRBJ1-6 | TRBD1 | . | TRBV14 | CASSQDRAVYSPLHF | TGTGCCAGCAGCCAGGACAGGGCTGTTTATTCACCCCTCCACTTT
14 | TRBJ2-7 | . | few | TRBV11-3 | CASSFRGTSYEQYF | TGTGCCAGCAGCTTCCGGGGGACCTCCTACGAGCAGTACTTC
15 | TRBJ2-7 | TRBD2 | . | TRBV6-5 | CASSSSWAGGKEQYF | TGTGCCAGCAGTTCGTCCTGGGCGGGGGGGAAAGAGCAGTACTTC
18 | TRBJ1-2 | . | . | TRBV2 | CASSEATWGRRRSDGYTF | TGTGCCAGCAGTGAAGCGACGTGGGGCAGACGCAGGAGCGATGGCTACACCTTC
13 | TRBJ1-4 | . | . | TRBV10-3 | CAISELFNEKLFF | TGTGCCATCAGTGAGCTGTTCAATGAAAAACTGTTTTTT